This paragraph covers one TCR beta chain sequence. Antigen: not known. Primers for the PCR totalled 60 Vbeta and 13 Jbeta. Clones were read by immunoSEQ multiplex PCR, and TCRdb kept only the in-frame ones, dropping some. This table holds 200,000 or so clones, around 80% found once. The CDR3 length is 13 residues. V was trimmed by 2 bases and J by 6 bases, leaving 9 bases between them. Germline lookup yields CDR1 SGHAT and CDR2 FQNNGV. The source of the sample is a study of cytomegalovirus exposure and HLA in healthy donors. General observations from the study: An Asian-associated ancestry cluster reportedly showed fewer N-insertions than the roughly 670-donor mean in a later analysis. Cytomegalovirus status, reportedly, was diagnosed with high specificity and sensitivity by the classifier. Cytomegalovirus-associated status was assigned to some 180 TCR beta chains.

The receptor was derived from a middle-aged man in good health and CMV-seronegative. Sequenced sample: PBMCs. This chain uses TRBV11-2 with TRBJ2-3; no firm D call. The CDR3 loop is CASSLLQSDTQYF. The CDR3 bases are TGTGCCAGCAGCTTACTTCAGTCGGATACGCAGTATTTT.